These T cell receptor beta chains were read from a single sample in a study of shared clonotypes between healthy human individuals. Sequencing used immunoSEQ multiplex PCR; TCRdb keeps in-frame clones, though not all of them. The sample shows approximately 720,000 clones, approximately 90% of them seen only once. What was sequenced was naive CD8+ T cells sorted from blood. The receptors originated from a man aged 25-45 years in good health. The CDR3 runs from the conserved cysteine through the conserved F or W. The D gene is left open where the match is weak. Clone size, where shown, is once, few, many, or a class for clones that have expanded.

TGTGCCAGCAGCTTAGGGCGGGAACCGTCTCAGCCCCAGCATTTT,CASSLGREPSQPQHF,TRBJ1-5,TRBV7-9,-,-
TGTGCCAGTAGCGCTAGCGGGAGTGCATTAGAGCAGTACTTC,CASSASGSALEQYF,TRBJ2-7,TRBV19,few,TRBD2
TGTGCCAGCAGCCTAGAATGGACAAGGGACCCCTCCGAGCAGTACTTC,CASSLEWTRDPSEQYF,TRBJ2-7,TRBV7-3,-,-
TGTGCCAGCAGTGACAGGGTAGCTAATGAAAAACTGTTTTTT,CASSDRVANEKLFF,TRBJ1-4,TRBV28,-,TRBD1
TGTGCCAGCAGCCAATGGACTAGCGGGAGGGAAGAGACCCAGTACTTC,CASSQWTSGREETQYF,TRBJ2-5,TRBV7-9,-,TRBD2
TGTGCCAGCAGCTTAAGTGGGACACACTACAATGAGCAGTTCTTC,CASSLSGTHYNEQFF,TRBJ2-1,TRBV7-3,-,-
TGTGCCAGCAGCTTAATCGGGGAAAGGCGGCCCCAGCATTTT,CASSLIGERRPQHF,TRBJ1-5,TRBV7-8,few,-
TGTGCCAGCAGCTTAGAAACGCACGATGAGCAGTTCTTC,CASSLETHDEQFF,TRBJ2-1,TRBV7-9,-,-
TGTGCCAGCACCCTAGGAGGGGTCCGGGACGAGCAGTACTTC,CASTLGGVRDEQYF,TRBJ2-7,TRBV6-1,-,-
TGTGCCAGCAGCTTAGCCGGCGGGGAGCTGTTTTTT,CASSLAGGELFF,TRBJ2-2,TRBV7-2,-,-
TGTGCCAGCAGCTTGATGACAGGAGTCGGAAACACCATATATTTT,CASSLMTGVGNTIYF,TRBJ1-3,TRBV7-6,-,-
TGTGCCAGCAGCCCGGGACTCCTCTACGAGCAGTACTTC,CASSPGLLYEQYF,TRBJ2-7,TRBV11-2,-,-
TGTGCCAGCAGCCCCACACCCACAGATACGCAGTATTTT,CASSPTPTDTQYF,TRBJ2-3,TRBV27,-,-
TGTGCCAGCAACCTATTGGGGGAAACCGGGGAGCTGTTTTTT,CASNLLGETGELFF,TRBJ2-2,TRBV9,-,-
TGTGCCAGCAGCAGACAGGGCCAAAATCAGCCCCAGCATTTT,CASSRQGQNQPQHF,TRBJ1-5,TRBV27,-,TRBD1
TGTGCCAGCAGAGCCGGGACTAGCGGATACAATGAGCAGTTCTTC,CASRAGTSGYNEQFF,TRBJ2-1,TRBV2,-,TRBD2
TGTGCCAGCAGTTTTTGGACTAGCGGGACCAATGAGCAGTTCTTC,CASSFWTSGTNEQFF,TRBJ2-1,TRBV27,-,TRBD2
TGCAGCGTTGAGAGAGGGCGCGAGCAGTACTTC,CSVERGREQYF,TRBJ2-7,TRBV29-1,-,-
TGCGCCAGCAGCCAAGATCTCTACGAGGGAATAACAGATACGCAGTATTTT,CASSQDLYEGITDTQYF,TRBJ2-3,TRBV4-1,-,-
TGTGCCAGCAGCGGGGCGGGGTGGAATGAGCAGTTCTTC,CASSGAGWNEQFF,TRBJ2-1,TRBV11-2,-,-
TGTGCCAGCAGTGAAATAGGTGGGATCTCCTACAATGAGCAGTTCTTC,CASSEIGGISYNEQFF,TRBJ2-1,TRBV2,-,-
TGTGCCAGCAGTGACGGACTAGCGTACTACAATGAGCAGTTCTTC,CASSDGLAYYNEQFF,TRBJ2-1,TRBV6-1,-,TRBD2
TGTGCCACCCTCTGTGAAGCTTTCTTT,CATLCEAFF,TRBJ1-1,TRBV6-4,-,-
TGTGCCAGCTACGCTAGCGGGGCTACCTACAATGAGCAGTTCTTC,CASYASGATYNEQFF,TRBJ2-1,TRBV2,-,TRBD2
TGTGCCAGCAGCCCTGGGGTAGCGGGGTCCACAGATACGCAGTATTTT,CASSPGVAGSTDTQYF,TRBJ2-3,TRBV7-3,once,TRBD2
TGTGCCAGCAGCGACGGACAGACCTACGAGCAGTACTTC,CASSDGQTYEQYF,TRBJ2-7,TRBV7-9,-,-
TGTGCCAGCAGCTTACCCCTGCTGGTGACAGGGCACTACGAGCAGTACTTC,CASSLPLLVTGHYEQYF,TRBJ2-7,TRBV7-9,once,TRBD1
TGTGCCAGCAGCTTAACGTTCCCGACTAGCGGGAGACACAACGAGCAGTACTTC,CASSLTFPTSGRHNEQYF,TRBJ2-7,TRBV7-9,-,TRBD2
TGTGCCAGCAAGCTTAACGTACCCCCGAACACCGGGGAGCTGTTTTTT,CASKLNVPPNTGELFF,TRBJ2-2,TRBV7-6,-,-
TGTGCCAGCAGCTTAGGGGGGTCCTACAATGAGCAGTTCTTC,CASSLGGSYNEQFF,TRBJ2-1,TRBV13,-,-
TGTGCCAGCAGCCTGCTGGGAGGCTACAATGAGCAGTTCTTC,CASSLLGGYNEQFF,TRBJ2-1,TRBV5-5,-,-
TGTGCCAGCAGCTTGAGTAGCTCCTACGAGCAGTACTTC,CASSLSSSYEQYF,TRBJ2-7,TRBV7-9,few,-
TGTGCCAGCAGCGTTGAGTTGCAGGTTGGGCCCGAGCAGTACTTC,CASSVELQVGPEQYF,TRBJ2-7,TRBV5-4,-,-
TGTGCCATCAGTGAATTGAACAGCGCGGCCTACAATGAGCAGTTCTTC,CAISELNSAAYNEQFF,TRBJ2-1,TRBV10-3,-,-
TGTGCCAGCAGCCTAGACGGTTACAATGAGCAGTTCTTC,CASSLDGYNEQFF,TRBJ2-1,TRBV7-3,-,-
TGTGCCAGCAGTTCCGGGACTAGCGGAATCCAAGAGACCCAGTACTTC,CASSSGTSGIQETQYF,TRBJ2-5,TRBV27,-,TRBD2
TGTGCCAGCAGCAAAGCCGTGACAGGGTTCCCTGAAAAACTGTTTTTT,CASSKAVTGFPEKLFF,TRBJ1-4,TRBV21-1,-,-
TGTGCCAGCAGTTTAGAATCAGGGACAGGGTTTTTTGATACGCAGTATTTT,CASSLESGTGFFDTQYF,TRBJ2-3,TRBV27,once,TRBD1
TGTGCCAGAGAACAGAGCGGGAGTTGGAATGAGCAGTTCTTC,CAREQSGSWNEQFF,TRBJ2-1,TRBV7-2,few,TRBD2
TGTGCCAGCAGCTTAGGGGGGGGGACCTCAAGGGCGGATACGCAGTATTTT,CASSLGGGTSRADTQYF,TRBJ2-3,TRBV11-2,-,TRBD2
TGTGCCTGGGTAAGGGACCCCACTGAAGCTTTCTTT,CAWVRDPTEAFF,TRBJ1-1,TRBV30,-,-
TGTGCCAGCAGCGTAGGTAGGACAGGGGAGCCTCAGTACTTC,CASSVGRTGEPQYF,TRBJ2-4,TRBV9,-,TRBD1
TGCGCCAGCAGCCAAGACCGACACCAGACCTACGAGCAGTACTTC,CASSQDRHQTYEQYF,TRBJ2-7,TRBV4-3,once,-
TGTGCCAGCAGCTTAGCTCCAGATTTCAACGAGCAGTACTTC,CASSLAPDFNEQYF,TRBJ2-7,TRBV11-2,-,-
TGTGCCAGCAGCTTCGGTCCTGGTAATCAGCCCCAGCATTTT,CASSFGPGNQPQHF,TRBJ1-5,TRBV7-9,-,-